Presented here are 27 T cell receptor beta chains from one specimen sequenced in a study of monozygotic twins with inflammatory bowel disease (dated by TCRdb to the late 2010s). Library preparation used 5' RACE. The data were produced on an Illumina HiSeq 2500. After TCRdb reprocessed the reads, each CDR3 protein sequence was kept as one row, without DNA. The sample table on file contains around 40,000 distinct CDR3 sequences. Of the sample, approximately 5.8% falls within the top ten clones. The sequencing input was blood. The source of these receptors is a human donor with ulcerative colitis or Crohn's disease, or a healthy co-twin of an affected twin (not recorded which).

The rearrangement uses TRBV28 and TRBJ2-5; TCRdb's assignment of TRBD2 cannot be checked, as there is no DNA. This CDR3 is built from 15 residues. Germline CDR1 reads MDHEN; CDR2 reads SYDVKM. This CDR3 reads CASSFRRALVETQYF.

V is TRBV24-1 and J is TRBJ2-6. CDR1 and CDR2 (germline): KGHDR, SFDVKD. This CDR3 contains 14 residues. The chain's CDR3 is CATSESSGANVLTF.

The genes are TRBV15 and TRBJ1-1; there is no DNA to check the TCRdb D call of TRBD1. This CDR3 contains 13 residues. Per the germline V gene, CDR1 is LNHNV and CDR2 is YYDKDF (reference sequence). CDR3 protein: CATSRAGHGEAFF.

The chain carries TRBV6-5 and TRBJ1-1; TCRdb's assignment of TRBD1 cannot be checked, as there is no DNA. The CDR3 is 17 amino acids. CDR1 and CDR2 from the germline V gene are MNHEY and SVGAGI. The CDR3 sequence is CASSYGQGVRGNTEAFF.

This sequence joins TRBV12-3 or TRBV12-4 and TRBJ2-3; TCRdb outputs TRBD1, but without DNA this stays unchecked. This CDR3 contains 15 residues. The chain's CDR3 is CASSLSAGGADTQYF.

The chain couples TRBV20-1 to TRBJ1-4. This CDR3 comprises 15 residues. Germline CDR1 DFQATT, CDR2 SNEGSKA (reference sequence). CDR3 residues: CSARDPGAFNEKLFF.

The chain employs TRBV29-1 and TRBJ2-2. The CDR3 is 13 residues long. Germline V gives CDR1 SQVTM, CDR2 ANQGSEA. CDR3 amino acids: CSVRTGSTGELFF.

The rearrangement joins TRBV5-1 to TRBJ1-4; lacking DNA, the TRBD1 call made by TCRdb goes unchecked. Per the germline V gene, CDR1 is SGHRS and CDR2 is YFSETQ. The CDR3 spans 16 residues. CDR3 in amino acids: CASSVGGQGGNEKLFF.

The chain's CDR3 is CASSEGAVSRQFF. This sequence joins TRBV6-1 and TRBJ2-1; the D call from TCRdb, TRBD2, cannot be confirmed without DNA. Germline CDR1 MNHNS, CDR2 SASEGT. This CDR3 region has 13 residues.

The chain's CDR3 is CASSPPISGPIKNIQYF. The J gene is TRBJ2-4, the V gene TRBV18; TCRdb selects TRBD1, and the lack of DNA leaves this call unchecked. The CDR3 consists of 17 residues. The germline CDR1 and CDR2 sequences are KGHSH and LQKENI.

The CDR3 loop reads CASSFGSLTDTQYF. V and J are TRBV5-1 and TRBJ2-3. The CDR3 has 14 residues. Germline values: CDR1 SGHRS, CDR2 YFSETQ. Full variable domain (rest looked up from reference TRBV5-1 and TRBJ2-3): KAGVTQTPRYLIKTRGQQVTLSCSPISGHRSVSWYQQTPGQGLQFLFEYFSETQRNKGNFPGRFSGRQFSNSRSEMNVSTLELGDSALYLCASSFGSLTDTQYFGPGTRLTVL.

The chain links TRBV7-9 to TRBJ2-1; as DNA is missing, the TRBD1 call by TCRdb cannot be tested. CDR1 is SEHNR, CDR2 FQNEAQ, per germline (reference sequence). The CDR3 has 15 residues. The CDR3 protein is CASSLEGVLYNEQFF.

This sequence joins TRBV7-8 and TRBJ2-3; the TCRdb call, TRBD1, lacks DNA for checking. The CDR3 contains 19 residues. Looked up from germline, CDR1 is SGHVS and CDR2 is FQNEAQ. CDR3 protein: CASSLRGQGVFTSTDTQYF.

The V call is TRBV25-1, the J call TRBJ1-2. The CDR3 length is 15 residues. Germline values: CDR1 MGHDK, CDR2 SYGVNS. CDR3 sequence: CASSEEGPQLAGYTF.

The V and J genes are TRBV5-1 and TRBJ1-5; the D call of TRBD1 rests on TCRdb alone, since no DNA is present to check it. The CDR3 extends over 15 amino acids. Germline V gives CDR1 SGHRS, CDR2 YFSETQ. The CDR3 loop is CASSLEGNSNQPQHF. Full variable domain (outside the CDR3, taken from reference TRBV5-1 and TRBJ1-5): KAGVTQTPRYLIKTRGQQVTLSCSPISGHRSVSWYQQTPGQGLQFLFEYFSETQRNKGNFPGRFSGRQFSNSRSEMNVSTLELGDSALYLCASSLEGNSNQPQHFGDGTRLSIL.

CDR3 region: CASSDQAQGAYGYTF. V is TRBV27 and J is TRBJ1-2; with no DNA, the TCRdb D assignment of TRBD1 cannot be verified. The germline V gene has CDR1 MNHEY and CDR2 SMNVEV (reference sequence). This CDR3 has 15 amino acids.

The genes are TRBV19 and TRBJ1-2; TCRdb picks TRBD1, but there is no DNA to check that call. CDR1 is LNHDA and CDR2 is SQIVND in the germline V gene (reference sequence). This CDR3 has 15 amino acids. The CDR3 loop is CASSRRDTTNYGYTF. Combining the CDR3 with reference TRBV19 and TRBJ1-2 gives the whole variable domain DGGITQSPKYLFRKEGQNVTLSCEQNLNHDAMYWYRQDPGQGLRLIYYSQIVNDFQKGDIAEGYSVSREKKESFPLTVTSAQKNPTAFYLCASSRRDTTNYGYTFGSGTRLTVV.

CDR3 in amino acids: CSVVRGSTYEQYF. The rearrangement links TRBV29-1 to TRBJ2-7; TCRdb returns TRBD1, unconfirmable since there is no DNA. The CDR3 is 13 residues long. The germline V gene encodes CDR1 SQVTM and CDR2 ANQGSEA.

V and J are TRBV7-2 and TRBJ1-2. The CDR3 covers 14 residues. CDR1 is SGHTA and CDR2 is FQGNSA in the germline V gene. CDR3 residues: CASSPQTENYGYTF. Using reference TRBV7-2 and TRBJ1-2 for the parts outside the CDR3, the full variable domain is GAGVSQSPSNKVTEKGKDVELRCDPISGHTALYWYRQSLGQGLEFLIYFQGNSAPDKSGLPSDRFSAERTGGSVSTLTIQRTQQEDSAVYLCASSPQTENYGYTFGSGTRLTVV.

The chain joins TRBV2 to TRBJ2-5; with no DNA, the TCRdb D assignment of TRBD1 cannot be verified. The CDR3 consists of 16 residues. The germline V gene has CDR1 SNHLY and CDR2 FYNNEI. The CDR3 reads CASSRRGQGGQETQYF.

The rearrangement joins TRBV6-1 to TRBJ2-1. CDR1 and CDR2 from the germline V gene are MNHNS and SASEGT. CDR3 length equals 15 residues. The CDR3 reads CASSEEGEPYNEQFF.

This sequence joins TRBV7-6 and TRBJ2-5. The CDR3 runs to 16 residues. Looked up from germline, CDR1 is SGHVS and CDR2 is FNYEAQ. CDR3 sequence reads: CASSLVLAATPETQYF.

This sequence joins TRBV28 and TRBJ2-1; TCRdb selects TRBD2, and the lack of DNA leaves this call unchecked. The CDR3 runs 15 residues. Germline V gene sequence: CDR1 MDHEN, CDR2 SYDVKM. The CDR3: CASSFWTSGTNEQFF.

The genes are TRBV19 and TRBJ2-4; TCRdb gives TRBD1 as the D gene, but with no DNA this cannot be confirmed. The length of the CDR3 is 15 residues. CDR1 LNHDA and CDR2 SQIVND come from the germline V gene (reference sequence). The CDR3 loop reads CASSMGNRGGDIQYF.

The CDR3 protein is CATSRDRGGYEQYF. J is TRBJ2-7 and V is TRBV15; with no DNA, the TCRdb D assignment of TRBD1 cannot be verified. Germline V CDR1 and CDR2: LNHNV, YYDKDF (reference sequence). The CDR3 totals 14 residues.

V usage is TRBV25-1 and J usage is TRBJ2-5; TCRdb designates TRBD2, a call that cannot be tested without DNA. The V gene's germline CDR1 is MGHDK and CDR2 SYGVNS. The CDR3 consists of 16 residues. CDR3 sequence: CASSEGLAGGQETQYF.

J is TRBJ1-4 and V is TRBV7-9; TCRdb returns TRBD1, unconfirmable since there is no DNA. Germline V gives CDR1 SEHNR, CDR2 FQNEAQ (reference sequence). This CDR3 contains 12 residues. The chain's CDR3 is CASSATGEKLFF.